This T cell receptor beta chain was sequenced during a study of T-cell reconstitution after alpha-beta-depleted transplantation in children. Study results and caveats: Reported findings indicate that, about two months after transplant, alpha-beta T cells came from several hundred expanded clones, which were derived from non-depleted graft cells. Recipient T cells and thymic progenitors that survived were the source of the high TCRbeta diversity seen at day 60 in some patients. T-cell counts and diversity at one year post-transplant came mainly from newly produced T cells.

This clonotype was detected only a few times. Its target is not known. Unique molecular identifiers tagged the TCRbeta library. TCRdb recomputed calls from the PCR reads with MiXCR, one row per CDR3 protein. The table includes about 980,000 distinct CDR3 sequences, under 30% detected once. The sample in question was PBMCs, mostly from graft donor cells, obtained 360 days after TCRalphabeta/CD19-depleted stem cell transplant. The TCR sequence derives from a boy under two years old who had a stem cell transplant for SCID, so the T cells may come from the graft donor.

CDR3: CSARDWKKSHNEQFF. CDR3 nucleotides: TGCAGTGCTAGAGATTGGAAAAAATCCCACAATGAGCAGTTCTTC. The gene calls are TRBV20-1 and TRBJ2-1; the D is unclear. The CDR3 length is 15 residues. Germline CDR1 reads DFQATT; CDR2 reads SNEGSKA (reference sequence). Trimming cost V 0 bases and J 5 bases, with 14 bases left between them.